The 8 T cell receptor beta chains listed next were all sequenced from one sample in a study of cytomegalovirus exposure and HLA in healthy donors. The PCR had 60 Vbeta and 13 Jbeta primers. The repertoire was sequenced with immunoSEQ multiplex PCR; TCRdb's copy has only in-frame clones and lacks some. The sample includes about 130,000 clones, roughly 78% seen only once; the top ten take about 8.9%. The specimen was PBMCs. The receptors shown here come from a young man in good health and CMV-seropositive.

The rearrangement joins TRBV9 to TRBJ1-4, with 8 nucleotides matching TRBD1. The CDR3 consists of 16 residues. Germline CDR1 is SGDLS and CDR2 is YYNGEE. The V gene end was trimmed by 0 bases and the J gene end by 6 bases; junction bases not matched to a gene: 7. The CDR3 region has the DNA TGTGCCAGCAGCGTAGAAGGGACAGGCCGAGATGAAAAACTGTTTTTT. Protein: CASSVEGTGRDEKLFF.

The genes are TRBV11-2 and TRBJ2-3, with no clear D. The germline CDR1 and CDR2 sequences are SGHAT and FQNNGV. Trimming cost V 6 bases and J 6 bases, with 10 bases left between them. This CDR3 has 12 residues. For the CDR3, the DNA is TGTGCCAGCAGGCCCCCCGGGGATACGCAGTATTTT. Translated: CASRPPGDTQYF.

This clone was counted between two and nine times. V and J are TRBV28 and TRBJ2-5; 9 nucleotides agree with TRBD2. CDR3 length: 15 residues. Germline CDR1 and CDR2: MDHEN and SYDVKM. V lost 4 bases, J lost 1 base, and 4 bases stayed unmatched. CDR3 region: CASSSAAGGQETQYF. CDR3 DNA sequence: TGTGCCAGCAGTTCCGCAGCGGGGGGCCAAGAGACCCAGTACTTC.

The chain uses TRBV27 and TRBJ1-2; D is uncertain. Per the germline V gene, CDR1 is MNHEY and CDR2 is SMNVEV (reference sequence). The ends were cut back, 2 bases at V and 0 bases at J, with 4 bases in the middle. This CDR3 contains 13 residues. The CDR3 reads CASSLTANYGYTF. The CDR3 DNA is TGTGCCAGCAGTTTAACAGCTAACTATGGCTACACCTTC.

In DNA, the CDR3 is TGCGCCAGCAGCTTGGCCGAGACAGCAATACAAGAGACCCAGTACTTC. Its protein product is CASSLAETAIQETQYF. The V call is TRBV5-1, the J call TRBJ2-5; perhaps TRBD1 as D (5 bases). V lost 0 bases, J lost 2 bases, and 14 bases lay in between. Germline V gene lookup returns CDR1 SGHRS and CDR2 YFSETQ. This CDR3 has 16 amino acids.

J is TRBJ2-1 and V is TRBV9, with 13 bases that match TRBD2. In germline, CDR1 is SGDLS, CDR2 YYNGEE. V shed 0 bases, J shed 9 bases, and the junction held 6 bases outside the gene matches. The CDR3 runs 16 residues. The CDR3 nucleotides read TGTGCCAGCAGCGTAGGGCGGACTAGCGGGGGATCTGAGCAGTTCTTC. This gives the protein CASSVGRTSGGSEQFF.

The rearrangement uses TRBV5-1 and TRBJ1-2; D perhaps matches TRBD1 (6 bases). The germline gives CDR1 SGHRS, CDR2 YFSETQ. Trimming shortened V by 1 base and J by 8 bases, and 18 bases separated the two germline ends. The CDR3 consists of 15 residues. CDR3 sequence reads: CASSLPFGQPGGYTF. The CDR3 DNA sequence: TGCGCCAGCAGCTTGCCCTTTGGACAGCCCGGGGGCTACACCTTC.

CDR3 sequence: CASSDGTGMSNQPQHF. CDR3 nucleotides: TGCGCCAGCAGCGACGGAACAGGGATGTCCAATCAGCCCCAGCATTTT. The V and J genes are TRBV4-3 and TRBJ1-5; D might be TRBD1 (6 bases). The CDR3 length is 16 residues. Trimming took 5 bases from V and 3 from J, leaving 17 bases between them. Germline CDR1 is LGHNA and CDR2 is YSLEER.